The clone carrying this T cell receptor beta chain appeared once. What it binds is not known. This sample stems from a study of PD-1 blockade in mismatch repair-deficient tumors. The germline V gene encodes CDR1 SGDLS and CDR2 YYNGEE. The V end was cut by 3 bases, the J end by 0 bases, with 13 bases between. The CDR3 sequence is 16 residues long. TCRs were sequenced from a few patients responding to pembrolizumab. Some clones are missing from TCRdb's copy, which holds only in-frame ones; the method was immunoSEQ multiplex PCR. The table includes tens of thousands of clones, over 70% detected once. Study observations and caveats: Tumor-resident clones, often absent from pretreatment blood, expanded after pembrolizumab and then contracted.

The genes are TRBV9 and TRBJ2-1, with D possibly matching TRBD2 (5 bases). The specimen was PBMCs, collected about 40 weeks after starting pembrolizumab. This TCR came from an adult with mismatch repair-deficient cancer. This chain's CDR3 is CASSGAFGSSYNEQFF. The CDR3 bases are TGTGCCAGCAGCGGGGCGTTTGGGAGCTCCTACAATGAGCAGTTCTTC.